The 9 T cell receptor beta chains listed next were all sequenced from one sample in a study of T cells in Graves' hyperthyroidism and ophthalmopathy. Amplification of TCR beta CDR3 regions used RNA as the template. The HTBI primer set served for first-round RT-PCR of the TCR CDR3. TCRdb re-called the multiplex PCR reads through MiXCR, storing one row per CDR3 protein. Found here are 500,000 to 800,000 distinct CDR3 sequences, approximately 14% of them singletons; the top ten hold under 15%. Sequenced input: blood. The receptors were sampled from a woman between 50 and 59 years old with Graves' ophthalmopathy.

The table lists this clonotype with many counts. The gene calls are TRBV29-1 and TRBJ2-1; the D gene is possibly TRBD1 (6 bases). Trimming took off 6 bases at V and 1 base at J, with 10 bases between the two ends. CDR1 and CDR2 (germline): SQVTM, ANQGSEA. This CDR3 comprises 13 residues. CDR3 bases: TGCAGCGTATGGACAGTGTCCTACAATGAGCAGTTCTTC. Protein product: CSVWTVSYNEQFF.

Only a few counts were recorded for this clonotype. The chain is built from TRBV20-1 and TRBJ2-1; D gene uncertain. With 0 bases removed from V and 0 bases from J, the gap between germline ends came to 12 bases. There are 16 residues in the CDR3. From germline, CDR1 is DFQATT and CDR2 SNEGSKA (reference sequence). This CDR3 reads CSARDIGLSSYNEQFF. The CDR3, as DNA: TGCAGTGCTAGAGATATTGGGCTGAGCTCCTACAATGAGCAGTTCTTC.

The rearrangement uses TRBV9 and TRBJ2-7; maybe TRBD2 (6 bases). The length of the CDR3 is 15 residues. Germline lookup yields CDR1 SGDLS and CDR2 YYNGEE. The V and J ends lost 0 bases and 3 bases respectively, with 13 bases between them. CDR3 sequence (DNA): TGTGCCAGCAGCGTAGGCGAGGGAGGAGTCTACGAGCAGTACTTC. It encodes CASSVGEGGVYEQYF.

This clonotype has only a few counts. The rearrangement links TRBV4-1 to TRBJ2-5; D gene unclear. The CDR3 covers 13 residues. Per the germline V gene, CDR1 is MGHRA and CDR2 is YSYEKL. V lost 1 base to trimming and J lost 4 bases, with 7 bases between them. This CDR3 is CASSQALAETQYF. CDR3 DNA sequence: TGCGCCAGCAGCCAAGCCCTGGCAGAGACCCAGTACTTC.

This clonotype was seen repeatedly, ten times or more. J is TRBJ2-5 and V is TRBV6-1; TRBD1 or TRBD2 may be the D gene (5 bases each). Trimming shortened V by 5 bases and J by 2 bases, and 18 bases separated the two germline ends. The CDR3 extends over 16 amino acids. Germline V CDR1 and CDR2: MNHNS, SASEGT. CDR3 nucleotides: TGTGCCAGCAGTTCGTACAGGCTCCGCGGGCAAGAGACCCAGTACTTC. Its protein is CASSSYRLRGQETQYF.

This clonotype was seen repeatedly, ten times or more. This chain uses TRBV9 with TRBJ2-1; the match to TRBD2 covers 9 bases. V shed 0 bases, J shed 7 bases, and the junction held 11 bases outside the gene matches. There are 17 residues in the CDR3. The V gene's germline CDR1 is SGDLS and CDR2 YYNGEE. In DNA form, the CDR3 reads TGTGCCAGCAGCGTAGCTTCGGGGTCTAGCGGGACTAATGAGCAGTTCTTC. It yields the protein CASSVASGSSGTNEQFF.

The V gene is TRBV19, the J gene TRBJ2-1; 7 nucleotides line up with TRBD1. This CDR3 spans 17 amino acids. V shed 1 base and J 9 bases; nucleotides not matched to a gene: 15. Looked up from germline, CDR1 is LNHDA and CDR2 is SQIVND (reference sequence). The CDR3 loop reads CASSIVWLGGSKGEQFF. For the CDR3, the DNA is TGTGCCAGTAGTATAGTTTGGCTAGGGGGCTCCAAAGGTGAGCAGTTCTTC.

The sample holds many counts of this clonotype. The J gene is TRBJ2-7, the V gene TRBV2; no clear D. The CDR3 extends over 13 amino acids. Trimming stripped 11 bases from V and 1 base from J, with 15 bases between. Germline values: CDR1 SNHLY, CDR2 FYNNEI. This CDR3 is CAGNTASSYEQYF. CDR3 DNA: TGTGCCGGGAATACCGCGAGTTCCTACGAGCAGTACTTC.

This clonotype was seen many times. For the CDR3, the DNA is TGCGCCAGCAGCGTCGAGGACACTGAAGCTTTCTTT. Its protein product is CASSVEDTEAFF. The rearrangement joins TRBV5-1 to TRBJ1-1, with D unresolved. The CDR3 has 12 amino acids. Looked up from germline, CDR1 is SGHRS and CDR2 is YFSETQ. Trimming left V 4 bases short and J 3 bases short, with 7 bases between.